The sequence of this TCR beta chain was determined in a study of T cell responses to AZD1222 COVID-19 vaccine (dated by TCRdb to 2020 to 2023). At the level of the whole study: AZD1222 recipients with second doses at about 4 weeks or about 12 weeks were pooled, because spike-specific TCR depth and breadth did not differ between schedules. A total of 233 trial participants underwent TCR sequencing, of whom some 200 had received two doses of AZD1222 and some 25 had received two doses of the MenACWY control vaccine. Trial participants were enrolled into age subgroups of 18-55, 56-69 and 70-plus years, which contained roughly 150, 30 and 60 TCR-sequenced participants, respectively.

Reading from cysteine to phenylalanine, the CDR3 counts 12 amino acids. The read is trimmed to its CDR3 DNA, 36 bases read in frame from base 1. Trimming costs V 4 bases and J 4 bases, and their ends lie 7 bases apart. CDR1 and CDR2 (SEHNR, FQNEAQ) derive from the germline V gene (reference sequence). The time point label here, explained by the study, means: baseline before first vaccination. The vaccinee samples were drawn from two UK trials, COV001 and COV002, one of which was a single-blind randomized controlled phase 2/3 trial testing AZD1222 (ChAdOx1 nCoV-19) in healthy adults. For TCRbeta chain sequencing, PBMC samples from trial participants were taken at day 0 and at day 28 after the second dose. The CDR3 regions of human TCRbeta chains were analyzed by immunosequencing. Per the original workflow: TCRs in the repertoires were compared against a reference library of SARS-CoV-2-specific TCRs that had been generated with the MIRA antigen-specificity platform. Breadth was defined as the fraction of unique TCRs that were SARS-CoV-2-associated, and depth was defined as the fraction of total T cells that were SARS-CoV-2-associated. Using the MIRA data, every spike-specific TCR was mapped to the spike region that the TCR reacted to and assigned to either a CD4 or a CD8 class. Log10-transformed breadth and depth values were compared by one-way ANOVA with Sidak's multiple comparisons tests. TCRdb retrieved this table from immuneACCESS and kept in-frame rearrangements only. Not all clones are present; in checked studies, unresolved V genes account for under half, and no reason is known for the remainder. D and trimming come from the DNA, and the V and J calls and clone size come from that table. In this sample the table shows around 100,000 clones, about nine tenths of which occur a single time. Under 60% of the sample is in the top ten clones.

About this clone itself: Its antigen has not been determined. No base quality information exists; no much larger clone differs at one position.

The paper as a whole reports these results and caveats: Most participants were white British and females outnumbered males, and the authors suggested that clonal diversity may have been underestimated. CD4 TCRs associated with the vaccine covered the entire spike protein, and the dominant responses were in regions 160-218 and 743-854. Because no day 14 peak-response samples were available, repertoires were characterized only after the peak T cell response. The 56-69-year group was small, and its depth increase did not reach significance, likely because of low power. Only six or seven AZD1222 recipients were SARS-CoV-2 seropositive at baseline, limiting conclusions about previously exposed vaccinees. Epitopes outside the regions mutated in the B.1.351 and B.1.1.7 variants were reportedly recognized by nearly half of the unique spike-specific TCRs. After two AZD1222 doses, both the breadth and the depth of spike-specific TCRs were significantly higher than at day 0 and than in MenACWY recipients.

The receptor chain draws on TRBV7-9 and TRBJ2-5, with TRBD2 tentatively as D gene (5 bases match). The source material was peripheral blood, sampled on day 0 of AZD1222 vaccination. This receptor was obtained from an adult in good health. CDR3 loop: CASSWAGETQYF. At the DNA level, the sequence is TGTGCCAGCAGCTGGGCGGGAGAGACCCAGTACTTC.